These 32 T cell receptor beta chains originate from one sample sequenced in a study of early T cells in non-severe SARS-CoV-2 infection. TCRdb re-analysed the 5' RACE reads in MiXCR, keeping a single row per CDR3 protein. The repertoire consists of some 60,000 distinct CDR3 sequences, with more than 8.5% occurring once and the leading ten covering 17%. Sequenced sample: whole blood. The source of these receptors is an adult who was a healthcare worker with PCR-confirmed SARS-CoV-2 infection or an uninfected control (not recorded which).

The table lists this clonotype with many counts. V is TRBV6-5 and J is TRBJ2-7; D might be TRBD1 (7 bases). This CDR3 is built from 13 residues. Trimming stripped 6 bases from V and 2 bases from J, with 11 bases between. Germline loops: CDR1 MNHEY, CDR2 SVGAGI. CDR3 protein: CASSQGGPYEQYF. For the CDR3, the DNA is TGTGCCAGCAGCCAGGGGGGACCCTACGAGCAGTACTTC.

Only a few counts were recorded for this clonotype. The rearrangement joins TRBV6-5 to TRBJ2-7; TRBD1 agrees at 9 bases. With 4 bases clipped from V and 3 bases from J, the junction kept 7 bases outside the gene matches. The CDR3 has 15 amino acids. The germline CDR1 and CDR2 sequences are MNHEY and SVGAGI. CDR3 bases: TGTGCCAGCAGTTGGGGGACAGGGTTTTTCTACGAGCAGTACTTC. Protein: CASSWGTGFFYEQYF.

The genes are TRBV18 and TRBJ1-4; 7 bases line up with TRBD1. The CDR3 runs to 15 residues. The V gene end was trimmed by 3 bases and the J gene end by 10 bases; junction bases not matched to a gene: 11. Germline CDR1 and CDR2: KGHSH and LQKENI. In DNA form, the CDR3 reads TGTGCCAGCTCACCGCTAAGGGAAGGGGGCGGAAAACTGTTTTTT. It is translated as CASSPLREGGGKLFF.

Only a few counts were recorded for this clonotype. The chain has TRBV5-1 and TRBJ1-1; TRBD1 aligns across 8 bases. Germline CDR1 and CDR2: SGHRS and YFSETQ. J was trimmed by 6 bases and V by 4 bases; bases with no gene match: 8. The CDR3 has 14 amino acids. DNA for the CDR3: TGCGCCAGCAGCCTAATCGCAGGGGGCTCTGAAGCTTTCTTT. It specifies CASSLIAGGSEAFF. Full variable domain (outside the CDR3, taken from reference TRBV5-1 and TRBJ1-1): KAGVTQTPRYLIKTRGQQVTLSCSPISGHRSVSWYQQTPGQGLQFLFEYFSETQRNKGNFPGRFSGRQFSNSRSEMNVSTLELGDSALYLCASSLIAGGSEAFFGQGTRLTVV.

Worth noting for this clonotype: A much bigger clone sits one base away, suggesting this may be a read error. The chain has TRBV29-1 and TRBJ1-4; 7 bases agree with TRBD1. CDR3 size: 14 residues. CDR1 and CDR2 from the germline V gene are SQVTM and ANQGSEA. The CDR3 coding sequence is TGCAGCGTTGAAGGGGACAGACATAATGAAAAACAGTTTTTT. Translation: CSVEGDRHNEKQFF.

CDR3: CASSSDLQETQYF. CDR3 in DNA: TGTGCCAGCAGCAGTGATCTACAAGAGACCCAGTACTTC. The chain recombines TRBV9 with TRBJ2-5; D is ambiguous. CDR3 length: 13 amino acids. From germline, CDR1 is SGDLS and CDR2 YYNGEE. Trimming took off 4 bases at V and 2 bases at J, with 9 bases between the two ends.

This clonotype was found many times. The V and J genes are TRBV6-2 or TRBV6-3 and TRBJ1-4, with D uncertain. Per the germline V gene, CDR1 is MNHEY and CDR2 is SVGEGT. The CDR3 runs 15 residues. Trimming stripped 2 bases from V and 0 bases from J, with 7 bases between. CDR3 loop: CASSYGRATNEKLFF. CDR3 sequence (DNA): TGTGCCAGCAGTTACGGTAGAGCAACTAATGAAAAACTGTTTTTT.

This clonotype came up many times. CDR3 sequence: CASSYMAGGGYGYTF. The CDR3 DNA reads as TGTGCCAGCAGTTACATGGCAGGGGGAGGGTATGGCTACACCTTC. This chain links TRBV6-5 with TRBJ1-2; TRBD1 matches 7 bases. CDR1 MNHEY and CDR2 SVGAGI come from the germline V gene. After removal of 2 bases from V and 5 bases from J, the junction contained 8 bases not matched to a gene. This CDR3 has 15 residues.

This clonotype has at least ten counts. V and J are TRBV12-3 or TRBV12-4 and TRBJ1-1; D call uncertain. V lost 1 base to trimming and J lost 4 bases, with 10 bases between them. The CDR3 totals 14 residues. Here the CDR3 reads CASSLGATGTEAFF. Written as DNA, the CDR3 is TGTGCCAGCAGTTTAGGGGCCACGGGCACTGAAGCTTTCTTT.

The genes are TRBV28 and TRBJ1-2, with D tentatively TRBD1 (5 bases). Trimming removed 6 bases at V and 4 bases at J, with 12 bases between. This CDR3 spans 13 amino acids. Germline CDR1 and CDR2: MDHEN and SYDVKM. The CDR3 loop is CASSGGLSYGYTF. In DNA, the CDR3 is TGTGCCAGCAGCGGGGGGTTATCCTATGGCTACACCTTC.

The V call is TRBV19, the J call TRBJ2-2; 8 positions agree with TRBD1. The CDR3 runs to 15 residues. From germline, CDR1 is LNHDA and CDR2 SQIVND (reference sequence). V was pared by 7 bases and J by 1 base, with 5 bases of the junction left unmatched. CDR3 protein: CASTETGVNTGELFF. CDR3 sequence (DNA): TGTGCCAGTACAGAGACAGGGGTGAACACCGGGGAGCTGTTTTTT.

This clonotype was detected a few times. CDR3: CSARTGNYGYTF. The CDR3 DNA is TGCAGTGCCCGGACAGGGAACTATGGCTACACCTTC. The chain employs TRBV20-1 and TRBJ1-2, with 8 bases aligning to TRBD1. The CDR3 covers 12 residues. The V gene's germline CDR1 is DFQATT and CDR2 SNEGSKA (reference sequence). V shed 6 bases and J 2 bases; nucleotides not matched to a gene: 2.

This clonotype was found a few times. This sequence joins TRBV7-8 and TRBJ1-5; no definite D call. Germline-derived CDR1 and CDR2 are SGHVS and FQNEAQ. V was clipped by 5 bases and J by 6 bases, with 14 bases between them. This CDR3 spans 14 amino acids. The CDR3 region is CASSTTPRFQPQHF. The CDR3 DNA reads TGTGCCAGCAGCACCACGCCCCGGTTTCAGCCCCAGCATTTT.

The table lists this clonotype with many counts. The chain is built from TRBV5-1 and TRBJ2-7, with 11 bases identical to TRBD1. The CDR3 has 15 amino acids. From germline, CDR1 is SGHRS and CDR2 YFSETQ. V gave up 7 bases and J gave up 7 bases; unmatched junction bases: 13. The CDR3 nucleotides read TGCGCCAGCCGCCCTTACGGACAGGGGGCGTGGGAGCAGTACTTC. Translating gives CASRPYGQGAWEQYF.

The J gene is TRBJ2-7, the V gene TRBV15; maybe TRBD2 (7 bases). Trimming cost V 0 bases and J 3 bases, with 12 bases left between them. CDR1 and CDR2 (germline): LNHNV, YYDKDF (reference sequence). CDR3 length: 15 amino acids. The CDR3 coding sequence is TGTGCCACCAGCAGAGAGAGGGGGACTAACTACGAGCAGTACTTC. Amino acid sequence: CATSRERGTNYEQYF. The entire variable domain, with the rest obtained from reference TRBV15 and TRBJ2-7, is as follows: DAMVIQNPRYQVTQFGKPVTLSCSQTLNHNVMYWYQQKSSQAPKLLFHYYDKDFNNEADTPDNFQSRRPNTSFCFLDIRSPGLGDTAMYLCATSRERGTNYEQYFGPGTRLTVT.

The CDR3 region is CSAHMGPAGYTF. In DNA form, the CDR3 reads TGCAGTGCCCATATGGGACCTGCTGGCTACACCTTC. This chain links TRBV20-1 with TRBJ1-2; tentative D call: TRBD1 (5 bases). This CDR3 is built from 12 residues. Per the germline V gene, CDR1 is DFQATT and CDR2 is SNEGSKA (reference sequence). The germline V and J ends were trimmed by 6 bases and 7 bases, with 15 bases remaining between them.

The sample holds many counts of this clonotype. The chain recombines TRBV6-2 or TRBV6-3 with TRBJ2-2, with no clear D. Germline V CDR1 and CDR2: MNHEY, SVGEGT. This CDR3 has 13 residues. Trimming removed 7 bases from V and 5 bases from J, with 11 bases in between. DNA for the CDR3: TGTGCCAGCACCTTTACCGTTACCGGGGAGCTGTTTTTT. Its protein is CASTFTVTGELFF.

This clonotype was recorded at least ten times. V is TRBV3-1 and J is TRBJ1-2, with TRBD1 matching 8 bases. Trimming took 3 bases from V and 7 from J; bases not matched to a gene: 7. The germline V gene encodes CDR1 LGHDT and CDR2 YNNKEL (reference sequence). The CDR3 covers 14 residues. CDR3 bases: TGTGCCAGCAGCCACCGGACAGGGAACAGTGGCTACACCTTC. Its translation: CASSHRTGNSGYTF.

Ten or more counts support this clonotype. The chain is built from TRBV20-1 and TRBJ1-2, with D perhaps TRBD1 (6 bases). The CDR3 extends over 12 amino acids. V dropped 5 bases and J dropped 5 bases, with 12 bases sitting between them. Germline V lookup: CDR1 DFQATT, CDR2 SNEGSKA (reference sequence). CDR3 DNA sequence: TGCAGTGCTCGGACAGCCGGTTATGGCTACACCTTC. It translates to CSARTAGYGYTF.

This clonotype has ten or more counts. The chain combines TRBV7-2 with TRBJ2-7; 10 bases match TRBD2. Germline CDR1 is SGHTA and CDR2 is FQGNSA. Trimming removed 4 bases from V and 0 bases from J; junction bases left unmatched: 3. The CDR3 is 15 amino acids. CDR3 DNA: TGTGCCAGCAGCTCCGCTAGCGGGAGCTCCTACGAGCAGTACTTC. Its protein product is CASSSASGSSYEQYF. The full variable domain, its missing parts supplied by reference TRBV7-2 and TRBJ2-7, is GAGVSQSPSNKVTEKGKDVELRCDPISGHTALYWYRQSLGQGLEFLIYFQGNSAPDKSGLPSDRFSAERTGGSVSTLTIQRTQQEDSAVYLCASSSASGSSYEQYFGPGTRLTVT.

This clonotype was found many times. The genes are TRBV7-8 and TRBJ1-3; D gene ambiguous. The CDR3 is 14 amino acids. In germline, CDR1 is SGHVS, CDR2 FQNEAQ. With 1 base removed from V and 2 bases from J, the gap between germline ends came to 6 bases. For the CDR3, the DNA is TGTGCCAGCAGCTTAGGGACGGCTGGAAACACCATATATTTT. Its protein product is CASSLGTAGNTIYF.

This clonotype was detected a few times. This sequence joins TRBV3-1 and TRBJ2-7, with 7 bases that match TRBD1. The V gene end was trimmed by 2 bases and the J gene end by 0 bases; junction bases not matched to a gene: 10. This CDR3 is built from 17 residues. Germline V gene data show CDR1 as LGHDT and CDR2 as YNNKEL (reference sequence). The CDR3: CASSQLFRQGVSYEQYF. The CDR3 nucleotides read TGTGCCAGCAGCCAACTTTTCCGACAGGGTGTCTCCTACGAGCAGTACTTC.

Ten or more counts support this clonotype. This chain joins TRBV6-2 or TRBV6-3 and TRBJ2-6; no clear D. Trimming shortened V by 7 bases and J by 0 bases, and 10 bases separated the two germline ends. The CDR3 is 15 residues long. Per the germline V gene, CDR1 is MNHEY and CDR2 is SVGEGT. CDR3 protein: CASTETFSGANVLTF. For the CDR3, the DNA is TGTGCCAGCACCGAAACTTTCTCTGGGGCCAACGTCCTGACTTTC.

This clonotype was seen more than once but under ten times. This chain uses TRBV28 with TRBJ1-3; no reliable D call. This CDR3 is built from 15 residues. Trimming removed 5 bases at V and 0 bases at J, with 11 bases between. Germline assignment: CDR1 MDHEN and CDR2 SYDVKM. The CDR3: CASSPSVFSGNTIYF. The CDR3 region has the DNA TGTGCCAGCAGTCCCTCAGTGTTCTCTGGAAACACCATATATTTT.

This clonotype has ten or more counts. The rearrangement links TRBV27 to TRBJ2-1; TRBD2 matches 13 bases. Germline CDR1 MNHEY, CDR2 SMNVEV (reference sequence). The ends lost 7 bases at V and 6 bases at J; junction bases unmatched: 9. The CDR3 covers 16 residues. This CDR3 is CASKTSGRPRGNEQFF. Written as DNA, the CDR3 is TGTGCCAGCAAGACTAGCGGGAGGCCCCGGGGCAATGAGCAGTTCTTC.

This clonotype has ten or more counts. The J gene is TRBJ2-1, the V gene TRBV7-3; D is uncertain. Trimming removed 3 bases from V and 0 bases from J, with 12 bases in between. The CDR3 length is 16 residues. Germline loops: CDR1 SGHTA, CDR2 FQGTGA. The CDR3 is CASSFLGPSSYNEQFF. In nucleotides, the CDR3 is TGTGCCAGCAGCTTTCTCGGGCCGAGCTCCTACAATGAGCAGTTCTTC.

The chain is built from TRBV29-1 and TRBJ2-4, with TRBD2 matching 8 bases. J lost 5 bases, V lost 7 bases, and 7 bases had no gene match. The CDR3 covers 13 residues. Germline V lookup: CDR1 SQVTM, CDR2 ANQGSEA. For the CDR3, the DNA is TGCAGCGCCAGGACTAGCCCAGAAAACATTCAGTACTTC. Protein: CSARTSPENIQYF.

The CDR3 DNA reads as TGTGCCAGCAGTCCCCCGTGGGGTGAAAAACTGTTTTTT. It is translated as CASSPPWGEKLFF. This chain uses TRBV12-3 or TRBV12-4 with TRBJ1-4; no clear D gene. The CDR3 spans 13 residues. Between the trimmed V and J ends, which lost 5 bases and 7 bases, there was a span of 11 bases.

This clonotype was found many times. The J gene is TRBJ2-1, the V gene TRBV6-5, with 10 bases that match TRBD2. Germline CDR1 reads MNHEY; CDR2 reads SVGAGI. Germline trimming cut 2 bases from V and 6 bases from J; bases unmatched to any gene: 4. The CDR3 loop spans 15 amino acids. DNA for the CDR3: TGTGCCAGCAGTTACGGAAGCGGGAGGGGCAATGAGCAGTTCTTC. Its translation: CASSYGSGRGNEQFF.

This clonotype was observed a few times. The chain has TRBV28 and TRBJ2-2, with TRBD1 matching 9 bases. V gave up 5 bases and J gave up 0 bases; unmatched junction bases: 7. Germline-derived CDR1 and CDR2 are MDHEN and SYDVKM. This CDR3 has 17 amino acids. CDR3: CASSPPQGATNTGELFF. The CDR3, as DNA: TGTGCCAGCAGTCCACCACAGGGGGCTACGAACACCGGGGAGCTGTTTTTT.

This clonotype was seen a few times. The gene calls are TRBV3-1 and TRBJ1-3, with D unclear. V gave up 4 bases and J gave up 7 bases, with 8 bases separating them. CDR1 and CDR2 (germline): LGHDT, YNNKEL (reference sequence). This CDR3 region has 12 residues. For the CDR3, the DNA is TGTGCCAGCAGCCCGAATATCAACACCATATATTTT. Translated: CASSPNINTIYF.

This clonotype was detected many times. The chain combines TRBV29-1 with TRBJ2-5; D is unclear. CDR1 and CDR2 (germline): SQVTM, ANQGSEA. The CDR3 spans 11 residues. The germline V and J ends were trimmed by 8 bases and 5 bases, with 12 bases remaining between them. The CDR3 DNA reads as TGCAGCCCAAACATCGGGGAGACCCAGTACTTC. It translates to CSPNIGETQYF.